This T cell receptor (beta chain) was documented in a study of shared clonotypes between healthy human individuals. The naive CD8 subset, CD45RO-negative cells positively selected for CCR7, excluded terminally differentiated effector memory CD45RA+ cells. TCRdb's copy holds only in-frame clones and misses some; the assay was immunoSEQ multiplex PCR. The sample lists about 800,000 clones; 96% were seen once. Per the germline V gene, CDR1 is SGHNT and CDR2 is YENEEA. Trimming cost V 1 base and J 3 bases, with 10 bases left between them. CDR3 size: 15 residues. Sequenced input: naive CD8+ T cells sorted from blood. The receptor was derived from a man aged 25 to 45 in good health. The chain carries TRBV11-3 and TRBJ2-1, with unresolved D. The CDR3 spells CASSLASDGYNEQFF. CDR3 sequence (DNA): TGTGCCAGCAGCTTAGCTTCGGACGGCTACAATGAGCAGTTCTTC.